This entry features one TCR beta chain sequence. Its antigen remains unknown. Time point denoted: week 5, during vaccination. Mutant IDH1 20-mer peptide, at 300 ug, made up each vaccine dose, with topical imiquimod. Donors had new WHO grade 3 or 4 IDH1-mutant, ATRX-lost astrocytomas. This sample is drawn from a study of a mutant IDH1 vaccine in newly diagnosed glioma. Study in general: Eight vaccinations reached patients in weeks 1, 3, 5, 7, 11, 15, 19 and 23. Earlier care involved radiotherapy, temozolomide, or both, and the majority received both. Points from the study as a whole: It was around 93% of patients that developed vaccine-induced immune responses.

CDR3 length equals 16 residues. V lost 4 bases, J lost 8 bases, and 16 bases stayed unmatched. Germline CDR1 SGDLS, CDR2 YYNGEE. Produced via immunoSEQ multiplex PCR; TCRdb's table is partial and in-frame only. The sample consists of 75,000 to 85,000 clones, about 91% of them appearing once. The clonotype was recovered from a woman aged 50 to 60 with glioma. The rearrangement links TRBV9 to TRBJ1-2; 8 bases are a match to TRBD1. The sample was PBMCs, taken from a glioma patient whose treatment included an IDH1 peptide vaccine. The CDR3 protein is CASSPLGRAGGRGYTF. CDR3 sequence (DNA): TGTGCCAGCAGCCCCCTGGGACGGGCAGGGGGCAGGGGCTACACCTTC.